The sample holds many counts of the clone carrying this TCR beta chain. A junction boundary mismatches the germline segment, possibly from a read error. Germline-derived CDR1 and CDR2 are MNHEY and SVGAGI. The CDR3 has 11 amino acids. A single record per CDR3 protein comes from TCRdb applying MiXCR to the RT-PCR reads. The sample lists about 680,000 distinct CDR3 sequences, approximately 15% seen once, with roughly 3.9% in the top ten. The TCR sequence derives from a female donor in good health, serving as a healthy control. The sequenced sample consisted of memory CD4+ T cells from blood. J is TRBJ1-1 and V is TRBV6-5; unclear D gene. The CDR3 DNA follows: TGTGCCAGCACCAACTCAATAGATAAGGTCTTT. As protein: CASTNSIDKVF.